Here is one TCR beta chain with its context. This record comes from a study of blood T cell repertoires in COVID-19. Profiling relied on immunoSEQ multiplex PCR, and the TCRdb table lists in-frame clones only, not all of them. Of around 390,000 clones detected, approximately 90% appear once; the ten largest clones hold 10%. Participants' reported clinical history set cohort assignment. The CDR3 is made up of 14 amino acids. The germline CDR1 and CDR2 sequences are SGHTA and FQGNSA. Trimming cost V 6 bases and J 5 bases, with 16 bases left between them. The sequenced sample consisted of PBMCs or T cells enriched from blood (not recorded which). The clonotype originates from a woman between 50 and 59 years old who had recovered from COVID-19. This rearrangement joins TRBV7-2 to TRBJ1-2, with a weak D call TRBD1 (5 bases). CDR3 loop: CASSAGNLGYGYTF. In nucleotides, the CDR3 is TGTGCCAGCAGTGCAGGGAATTTGGGTTATGGCTACACCTTC.